Below, 30 T cell receptor beta chains from the same sample are listed, as sequenced in a study of tumor-infiltrating lymphocytes in primary liver carcinoma. From 400 to 550 ng total RNA, TCR beta cDNA was generated with a primer in the constant region. Sequencing libraries for TCR beta derived from three nested multiplex PCR rounds that used slightly modified ARM-PCR. For around 9 cycles apiece, the opening two PCR rounds ran with TRBV1-TRBV30 forward primers and a C-beta reverse primer. TCRdb independently ran MiXCR on the multiplex PCR reads; one entry per CDR3 protein. The data contain just over 300,000 distinct CDR3 sequences, about 50% of them singletons. It was unsorted whole blood that yielded blood RNA, and germline DNA was also extracted. Sequencing input: peripheral blood. These receptors were collected from a young woman with primary liver carcinoma and hepatitis B virus infection.

Remarks on this clonotype: This CDR3 fails to terminate in the conserved phenylalanine or tryptophan, so it likely reflects a read error. The rearrangement uses TRBV4-3 and TRBJ2-7, with a tentative D call TRBD2 (6 bases). Germline V gene data show CDR1 as LGHNA and CDR2 as YSLEER. The CDR3 sequence is 16 residues long. The CDR3 DNA sequence: TGTGCCAGCAGCCGCGCGGACGCGACTAGACAATCCGAGCAGTACTCC. This sequence encodes CASSRADATRQSEQYS.

To note about this clonotype: Just one base apart from a much larger clone, this may be a read error. The V call is TRBV29-1, the J call TRBJ2-7; 7 bases agree with TRBD1. CDR3 length: 14 amino acids. Germline V CDR1 and CDR2: SQVTM, ANQGSEA. Here the CDR3 DNA reads TGCGGCTACAGGGGTTCCACCCACGCCTACGAGCAGTACTTC. Its protein is CGYRGSTHAYEQYF.

About this clonotype itself: Its ends do not fully match the called genes, so a read error is possible. The chain carries TRBV12-3 or TRBV12-4 and TRBJ2-5; D may be TRBD2 (6 bases). The CDR3 loop spans 14 amino acids. The CDR3 sequence: CASSLGVGREIQYF. The DNA of the CDR3 is TGTGCCAGCAGTTTGGGTGTGGGACGGGAGATCCAGTACTTC.

This clonotype showed up many times. The chain couples TRBV4-2 to TRBJ1-5; 8 bases map to TRBD1. The ends lost 3 bases at V and 3 bases at J; junction bases unmatched: 4. CDR1 LGHNA and CDR2 YNFKEQ come from the germline V gene. The CDR3 is made up of 15 amino acids. For the CDR3, the DNA is TGTGCCAGCAGCCAGATACAGGGGGACAATCAGCCCCAGCATTTT. It codes for CASSQIQGDNQPQHF.

DNA of the CDR3: TGTGCCAGCCACCCGGGACAGGGCCAGAATGAGCAGTTCTTC. The encoded protein is CASHPGQGQNEQFF. This chain links TRBV5-6 with TRBJ2-1, with 9 bases lining up with TRBD1. CDR3 length: 14 residues. Germline V gives CDR1 SGHDT, CDR2 YYEEEE. Trimming removed 7 bases from V and 7 bases from J; junction bases left unmatched: 9.

V usage is TRBV28 and J usage is TRBJ1-4; no firm D call. CDR3 length: 13 amino acids. Germline V gene lookup returns CDR1 MDHEN and CDR2 SYDVKM. V shed 3 bases and J shed 4 bases, with 6 bases lying between them. CDR3 amino acids: CASSLNLNEKLFF. In nucleotides, the CDR3 is TGTGCCAGCAGTTTGAACCTTAATGAAAAACTGTTTTTT.

The rearrangement joins TRBV4-1 to TRBJ2-7; TRBD2 matches 13 bases. J lost 7 bases, V lost 3 bases, and 9 bases had no gene match. Per the germline V gene, CDR1 is MGHRA and CDR2 is YSYEKL. The CDR3 extends over 16 amino acids. CDR3 sequence: CASSQGLAGLGGEQYF. The CDR3 DNA reads TGCGCCAGCAGCCAGGGACTAGCGGGACTAGGCGGTGAGCAGTACTTC.

About this clonotype: At one of its ends the junction is not consistent with the germline gene, which may arise from a read error. The genes are TRBV5-5 and TRBJ2-3, with 14 bases identical to TRBD2. Germline lookup yields CDR1 SGHKS and CDR2 YYEKEE (reference sequence). The CDR3 length is 18 residues. The CDR3 coding sequence is TGTGCCAGCAACTTGTCCGGGACTAGCGGGAGTGGTACAGATACGCAGTATTTT. Translating gives CASNLSGTSGSGTDTQYF.

The chain employs TRBV6-6 and TRBJ2-5; D might be TRBD2 (5 bases). The ends were cut back, 5 bases at V and 5 bases at J, with 12 bases in the middle. The CDR3 runs to 13 residues. In germline, CDR1 is MNHNY, CDR2 SVGAGI (reference sequence). CDR3 sequence (DNA): TGTGCCAGCAGTCGAGAATGGGAGGAGACCCAGTACTTC. It codes for CASSREWEETQYF.

The V call is TRBV7-8, the J call TRBJ2-7; 12 bases agree with TRBD2. Germline V gives CDR1 SGHVS, CDR2 FQNEAQ. The trim removed 5 bases at V and 0 bases at J, leaving 5 bases unmatched. The CDR3 extends over 16 amino acids. CDR3 coding DNA: TGTGCCAGCAGCCGTACGACTAGCGGGAGCTCCTACGAGCAGTACTTC. Its protein product is CASSRTTSGSSYEQYF.

Notes on this clonotype: This may be a read error: a much more frequent sequence differs by one nucleotide. V gene TRBV12-3 or TRBV12-4 combines with J gene TRBJ2-7; D possibly corresponds to TRBD2 (7 bases). This CDR3 spans 13 amino acids. V was trimmed by 10 bases and J by 2 bases, leaving 15 bases between them. This chain's CDR3 is CANSIGGPYEQYF. CDR3 in DNA: TGTGCCAACAGCATCGGGGGGCCCTACGAGCAGTACTTC.

As for this clonotype: One junction end disagrees with the germline gene, perhaps due to a read error. The rearrangement links TRBV12-3 or TRBV12-4 to TRBJ2-2; unclear D gene. This CDR3 comprises 14 residues. As DNA, the CDR3 is TGTACCAGCAGATTGATGACGGATACCGGGGAGCTGTTTTTT. Translated: CTSRLMTDTGELFF.

With respect to this clonotype: A much larger clonotype is one base distant, so this may be a read error. The CDR3 spells CASGGSGAYDEQFF. The CDR3 DNA sequence: TGTGCCAGCGGTGGATCTGGGGCCTACGATGAGCAGTTCTTC. This chain connects TRBV12-3 or TRBV12-4 to TRBJ2-1; TRBD1 might be the D (5 bases). The CDR3 runs 14 residues.

This clonotype was observed a handful of times. The chain links TRBV11-2 to TRBJ2-7; D gene unclear. The CDR3 totals 12 residues. CDR1 and CDR2 (germline): SGHAT, FQNNGV. This CDR3 is CVSSSLSYEQYF. The CDR3, as DNA: TGTGTTAGCAGCTCCCTCTCCTACGAGCAGTACTTC.

Worth noting for this clonotype: A much larger clone is a single base away; this may be a read error. The gene calls are TRBV6-1 and TRBJ2-3; TRBD2 agrees at 9 bases. The CDR3 spans 15 residues. With V trimmed by 5 bases and J by 2 bases, 5 bases remained unmatched. Germline V gene data show CDR1 as MNHNS and CDR2 as SASEGT. CDR3 coding DNA: TGTGCCAGCAGTCCCATAGCGGGAGCCACAGATACGCAGTATTTT. Translated: CASSPIAGATDTQYF.

The rearrangement joins TRBV6-1 to TRBJ1-1, with 8 bases identical to TRBD1. The CDR3 runs 15 residues. CDR1 is MNHNS, CDR2 SASEGT, per germline. With V trimmed by 6 bases and J by 5 bases, 11 bases remained unmatched. The DNA for the CDR3 is TGTGCCAGCAGATTGACAGGGGCGATGGGTACTGAAGCTTTCTTT. This codes for CASRLTGAMGTEAFF.

In this sample, this clonotype turned up many times. This chain links TRBV11-3 with TRBJ1-4; D gene ambiguous. Germline V gives CDR1 SGHNT, CDR2 YENEEA. CDR3 size: 15 residues. The V end lost 3 bases, the J end lost 0 bases, and 8 bases lay between the germline ends. CDR3 bases: TGTGCCAGCAGCTTTCAGGCTGCAACTAATGAAAAACTGTTTTTT. Encoded protein: CASSFQAATNEKLFF.

The chain joins TRBV4-1 to TRBJ2-7; weak D call: TRBD1 (6 bases). This CDR3 has 14 residues. Per germline, CDR1 MGHRA and CDR2 YSYEKL. Between the trimmed V and J ends, which lost 0 bases and 6 bases, there was a span of 12 bases. For the CDR3, the DNA is TGCGCCAGCAGCCAAGATTGGGGGCTTACCGAGCAGTACTTC. This sequence encodes CASSQDWGLTEQYF.

This clonotype has just a few counts. This sequence joins TRBV6-1 and TRBJ1-4; perhaps TRBD1 as D (6 bases). This CDR3 has 17 residues. V was trimmed by 8 bases and J by 0 bases, leaving 19 bases between them. Germline V gene sequence: CDR1 MNHNS, CDR2 SASEGT. CDR3 sequence: CASSGTPIAATNEKLFF. The CDR3 bases are TGTGCCAGCTCCGGGACACCTATCGCGGCAACTAATGAAAAACTGTTTTTT.

Only a few counts were recorded for this clonotype. The chain joins TRBV6-6 to TRBJ1-4; D may be TRBD1 (6 bases). Germline lookup yields CDR1 MNHNY and CDR2 SVGAGI (reference sequence). This CDR3 region has 19 residues. V shed 4 bases and J shed 7 bases, with 28 bases lying between them. The CDR3 spells CASSFLPTLAGKGGEKLFF. The CDR3 DNA reads TGTGCCAGCAGTTTCCTCCCTACTCTGGCGGGCAAGGGGGGTGAAAAACTGTTTTTT.

Turning to this clonotype: Since the CDR3 does not end with the conserved phenylalanine or tryptophan, this likely comes from a read error. V and J are TRBV11-2 and TRBJ2-6, with D possibly being TRBD1 (6 bases). This CDR3 has 19 amino acids. CDR1 is SGHAT and CDR2 is FQNNGV in the germline V gene. Here the CDR3 reads CASGLDLGRGLPGANVLTS. CDR3 in DNA: TGTGCCAGCGGCTTAGATTTGGGCAGGGGATTGCCTGGGGCCAACGTCCTGACTTCC.

A word on this clonotype: The junction shows a germline mismatch at one end, possibly a read error. The V and J genes are TRBV29-1 and TRBJ2-3; 7 nucleotides agree with TRBD2. Germline-derived CDR1 and CDR2 are SQVTM and ANQGSEA. The CDR3 is 16 residues long. The CDR3 loop reads CSAGEGPGGGIDAQYF. The CDR3 region has the DNA TGCAGCGCTGGAGAGGGCCCGGGGGGAGGGATAGATGCGCAGTATTTT.

This clonotype was picked up many times. This sequence joins TRBV6-6 and TRBJ1-1; possible D gene TRBD1, 6 bases. V lost 8 bases and J lost 1, with 14 bases in between. CDR1 is MNHNY and CDR2 is SVGAGI in the germline V gene (reference sequence). The CDR3 consists of 14 residues. For the CDR3, the DNA is TGTGCCAGCTCAAAAAGGGACAAGAACACTGAAGCTTTCTTT. Protein product: CASSKRDKNTEAFF.

Note on this clonotype: The CDR3 end shows no conserved phenylalanine or tryptophan, and so a read error is likely. This chain links TRBV6-5 with TRBJ1-1; D is unresolved. V shed 5 bases and J shed 1 base, with 11 bases lying between them. The germline gives CDR1 MNHEY, CDR2 SVGAGI. The CDR3 extends over 14 amino acids. DNA for the CDR3: TGTGCCAGCAGTCCACTAACGGGGAACACTGAAGCTTTCCTT. It codes for CASSPLTGNTEAFL.

In this sample, this clonotype turned up a few times. The V call is TRBV29-1, the J call TRBJ2-5; TRBD2 matches at 14 bases. CDR3 size: 14 residues. V trimming: 8 bases; J trimming: 3 bases; junction bases outside the gene matches: 5. Germline V lookup: CDR1 SQVTM, CDR2 ANQGSEA. CDR3 protein: CSILTSGREETQYF. The CDR3 nucleotides read TGCAGCATATTGACTAGCGGGAGGGAAGAGACCCAGTACTTC.

This clonotype was detected only a few times. The chain couples TRBV5-6 to TRBJ2-2; the match to TRBD2 covers 9 bases. The CDR3 length is 14 residues. Trimming removed 5 bases from V and 1 base from J; junction bases left unmatched: 0. Germline V gives CDR1 SGHDT, CDR2 YYEEEE. CDR3 sequence reads: CASRRGGNTGELFF. The CDR3 nucleotides read TGTGCCAGCAGGCGGGGGGGGAACACCGGGGAGCTGTTTTTT. Full variable domain (rest looked up from reference TRBV5-6 and TRBJ2-2): DAGVTQSPTHLIKTRGQQVTLRCSPKSGHDTVSWYQQALGQGPQFIFQYYEEEERQRGNFPDRFSGHQFPNYSSELNVNALLLGDSALYLCASRRGGNTGELFFGEGSRLTVL.

To note about this clonotype: An end of the junction does not agree with germline; a read error may underlie this. This chain connects TRBV11-2 to TRBJ2-1, with D maybe TRBD2 (6 bases). Germline CDR1 is SGHAT and CDR2 is FQNNGV. CDR3 size: 16 residues. The CDR3 region is CANSPTSRSSYNEQFF. The DNA of the CDR3 is TGTGCCAACAGCCCAACTAGCAGGAGCTCCTACAATGAGCAGTTCTTC.

The chain has TRBV11-2 and TRBJ1-6, with D unclear. The V end lost 8 bases, the J end lost 0 bases, and 20 bases lay between the germline ends. Germline V gene sequence: CDR1 SGHAT, CDR2 FQNNGV. The length of the CDR3 is 18 residues. CDR3: CASGHRGPESSYNSPLHF. The CDR3 DNA reads TGTGCCAGCGGCCACAGAGGACCAGAGAGCTCCTATAATTCACCCCTCCACTTT.

With regard to this clonotype: A read error may be the cause here, since a much bigger clone is one base away. V and J are TRBV4-2 and TRBJ2-1; possibly TRBD2 for D (6 bases). CDR1 is LGHNA, CDR2 YNFKEQ, per germline. The CDR3 spans 16 residues. CDR3 residues: CASSQEGGTVYYEQFF. The CDR3 DNA reads TGTGCCAGCAGCCAAGAGGGCGGGACCGTCTACTATGAGCAGTTCTTC.

About this clonotype: Since no conserved phenylalanine or tryptophan closes the CDR3, a read error is the likely cause. The genes are TRBV6-2 or TRBV6-3 and TRBJ2-7; possibly TRBD2 for D (6 bases). The germline V gene encodes CDR1 MNHEY and CDR2 SVGEGT. Trimming cost V 8 bases and J 2 bases, with 13 bases left between them. This CDR3 region has 13 residues. Written as DNA, the CDR3 is TGTGCCAGCGTGGGGCTAGCGACCTACGAGCAGTACTTA. As protein: CASVGLATYEQYL.